Below, one T cell receptor beta chain is given with its context. CDR3 length equals 16 residues. V lost 4 bases to trimming and J lost 1 base; unmatched junction nucleotides: 8. Germline loops: CDR1 SGHRS, CDR2 YFSETQ. The sample originates from a study of blood T cell repertoires in COVID-19. Looking at the study overall: Acute and convalescent COVID-19 samples came from the United States, Italy and Spain.

TCRdb's copy holds only in-frame clones and misses some; the assay was immunoSEQ multiplex PCR. This table has about 13,000 clones, approximately 76% appearing once. This receptor was identified in a woman of 80 years or more with acute or convalescent COVID-19. Specimen: peripheral blood. V is TRBV5-1 and J is TRBJ2-3; the match to TRBD1 covers 8 bases. CDR3 nucleotides: TGCGCCAGCAGCATGACCAGGGGGCTGGGCACAGATACGCAGTATTTT. Its protein is CASSMTRGLGTDTQYF.